The 14 T cell receptor beta chains below all came from one sample that was sequenced in a study of OX40 agonist ivuxolimab in advanced cancers. Repertoires were generated with immunoSEQ multiplex PCR, while TCRdb's copy carries only in-frame clones and drops some. The sample holds 55,000 to 65,000 clones, 87% seen once. The sample in question was CD4+ or CD8+ T cells sorted from blood, obtained in a trial of the OX40 agonist ivuxolimab. These receptors came from an adult with an advanced solid tumor such as melanoma, head and neck, liver or kidney cancer.

The J gene is TRBJ2-2, the V gene TRBV19, with TRBD2 as a possible D gene (6 bases). CDR3 length: 15 amino acids. Germline-derived CDR1 and CDR2 are LNHDA and SQIVND (reference sequence). Trimming stripped 5 bases from V and 4 bases from J, with 14 bases between. CDR3 residues: CASSSRLGITGELFF. The CDR3 DNA sequence: TGTGCCAGTAGTTCAAGACTAGGTATCACCGGGGAGCTGTTTTTT.

The V and J genes are TRBV7-2 and TRBJ1-4; 7 nucleotides line up with TRBD1. The CDR3 has 14 residues. Germline V gene sequence: CDR1 SGHTA, CDR2 FQGNSA. The J segment lost 8 bases and the V segment lost 5 bases, leaving 8 bases of the junction unmatched. CDR3 nucleotide sequence: TGTGCCAGCAGCGAACAGGGGAGAGGGGAAAAACTGTTTTTT. Residues: CASSEQGRGEKLFF.

The rearrangement uses TRBV30 and TRBJ1-5; 10 nucleotides align to TRBD1. This CDR3 spans 15 amino acids. Trimming cost V 7 bases and J 2 bases; bases outside gene matches: 8. The germline V gene encodes CDR1 GTSNPN and CDR2 SVGIG (reference sequence). The chain's CDR3 is CASDRGNVGNQPQHF. The DNA of the CDR3 is TGTGCCTCGGACAGGGGGAACGTGGGCAATCAGCCCCAGCATTTT. Complete variable domain (other parts from reference TRBV30 and TRBJ1-5): SQTIHQWPATLVQPVGSPLSLECTVEGTSNPNLYWYRQAAGRGLQLLFYSVGIGQISSEVPQNLSASRPQDRQFILSSKKLLLSDSGFYLCASDRGNVGNQPQHFGDGTRLSIL.

The V and J genes are TRBV18 and TRBJ1-1, with D possibly being TRBD1 (6 bases). Per the germline V gene, CDR1 is KGHSH and CDR2 is LQKENI. There are 15 residues in the CDR3. With 3 bases removed from V and 2 bases from J, the gap between germline ends came to 13 bases. The CDR3 region is CASSPSAGDNTEAFF. CDR3 DNA: TGTGCCAGCTCACCCTCGGCAGGGGATAACACTGAAGCTTTCTTT.

The V gene is TRBV11-2, the J gene TRBJ2-2, with TRBD2 identical over 12 bases. The CDR3 is 16 amino acids. Germline V gene sequence: CDR1 SGHAT, CDR2 FQNNGV. J gave up 8 bases and V 4 bases, and 8 bases lay outside the gene matches. The chain's CDR3 is CASSSLAGGKGGELFF. The CDR3 nucleotides read TGTGCCAGCAGCTCGCTAGCGGGAGGGAAGGGGGGGGAGCTGTTTTTT.

The chain links TRBV10-2 to TRBJ2-1; 9 bases line up with TRBD2. Germline lookup yields CDR1 WSHSY and CDR2 SAAADI. The CDR3 sequence is 16 residues long. V shed 4 bases and J 3 bases; nucleotides not matched to a gene: 7. The DNA of the CDR3 is TGCGCCAGCAGTGTCCCCCAGCGGGGGGTCTACAATGAGCAGTTCTTC. It yields the protein CASSVPQRGVYNEQFF.

This clone was counted once. The chain carries TRBV4-1 and TRBJ1-3, with 9 bases fitting TRBD1. J was trimmed by 2 bases and V by 3 bases; bases with no gene match: 2. Germline V gene lookup returns CDR1 MGHRA and CDR2 YSYEKL. This CDR3 is 15 amino acids long. The CDR3 sequence is CASSHRTGAGNTIYF. DNA of the CDR3: TGCGCCAGCAGCCATCGGACAGGGGCTGGAAACACCATATATTTT.

The chain recombines TRBV4-3 with TRBJ1-3; D is unclear. The CDR3 is 15 amino acids. Trimming shortened V by 1 base and J by 2 bases, and 9 bases separated the two germline ends. Per germline, CDR1 LGHNA and CDR2 YSLEER. The CDR3 loop is CASSQGLGAGNTIYF. CDR3 bases: TGCGCCAGCAGCCAAGGTCTGGGAGCTGGAAACACCATATATTTT.

This chain joins TRBV12-5 and TRBJ1-2, with unresolved D. From germline, CDR1 is LGHNT and CDR2 FRNRAP. Deletions cut 0 bases from V and 0 bases from J, with 20 bases between. This CDR3 contains 19 residues. The CDR3 DNA reads as TGTGCTAGTGGTTTGGTACTTTCGAAATTAGGAGGAGCTAACTATGGCTACACCTTC. It yields the protein CASGLVLSKLGGANYGYTF.

V is TRBV5-1 and J is TRBJ2-1; no reliable D call. Deletions cut 4 bases from V and 4 bases from J, with 12 bases between. CDR1 SGHRS and CDR2 YFSETQ come from the germline V gene. The CDR3 runs 14 residues. The CDR3 sequence: CASSPNSNYNEQFF. The CDR3 DNA follows: TGCGCCAGCAGCCCAAACTCGAATTACAATGAGCAGTTCTTC.

CDR3 residues: CASSGGTEAFF. The CDR3 nucleotides are TGTGCCAGCTCGGGGGGGACTGAAGCTTTCTTT. V usage is TRBV6-6 and J usage is TRBJ1-1; possible D gene TRBD1, 5 bases. The CDR3 runs 11 residues. Germline values: CDR1 MNHNY, CDR2 SVGAGI (reference sequence). Trimming removed 8 bases from V and 5 bases from J, with 9 bases in between.

This clone was detected a few times. This chain uses TRBV9 with TRBJ2-2; TRBD2 might be the D (6 bases). In germline, CDR1 is SGDLS, CDR2 YYNGEE. V lost 4 bases, J lost 4 bases, and 17 bases lay in between. The CDR3 is made up of 16 amino acids. In DNA, the CDR3 is TGTGCCAGCAGCCCACGGTTCTTGGGAGGCACCGGGGAGCTGTTTTTT. This codes for CASSPRFLGGTGELFF. The whole variable domain, filled in from reference TRBV9 and TRBJ2-2, reads DSGVTQTPKHLITATGQRVTLRCSPRSGDLSVYWYQQSLDQGLQFLIQYYNGEERAKGNILERFSAQQFPDLHSELNLSSLELGDSALYFCASSPRFLGGTGELFFGEGSRLTVL.

The V call is TRBV7-3, the J call TRBJ1-1; 10 nucleotides align to TRBD1. With 5 bases clipped from V and 6 bases from J, the junction kept 3 bases outside the gene matches. Germline V gene sequence: CDR1 SGHTA, CDR2 FQGTGA. This CDR3 spans 13 amino acids. The CDR3 spells CASSAGTGAEAFF. Written as DNA, the CDR3 is TGTGCCAGCAGCGCGGGGACAGGGGCTGAAGCTTTCTTT.

The chain joins TRBV6-6 to TRBJ1-1; 7 nucleotides line up with TRBD1. This CDR3 has 16 amino acids. Germline CDR1 MNHNY, CDR2 SVGAGI (reference sequence). The junction had 8 bases not matched to a gene; V was cut back by 4 bases and J by 0 bases. The CDR3 loop is CASSSRTGGMNTEAFF. The DNA for the CDR3 is TGTGCCAGCAGTTCGAGGACAGGAGGGATGAACACTGAAGCTTTCTTT.